Below, 11 T cell receptor beta chains from the same sample are listed, as sequenced in a study of CD4 T cells in relation to SARS-CoV-2 and coronaviruses. Sequenced by immunoSEQ multiplex PCR; TCRdb stores in-frame clones only, minus some. The sample yields some 65,000 clones, around 87% seen once. Unexposed donor CD4+ T cells date from about 2010-2018, before the COVID-19 pandemic. Source material: memory CD4+ T cells from PBMCs. These receptors all stem from a human donor in good health.

The V gene is TRBV30, the J gene TRBJ2-7, with D possibly TRBD2 on 6 matching bases. Germline assignment: CDR1 GTSNPN and CDR2 SVGIG (reference sequence). Deletions cut 2 bases from V and 0 bases from J, with 14 bases between. The CDR3 contains 15 residues. For the CDR3, the DNA is TGTGCCTGGAGTAAAGCGGGCCTACCCTCCTACGAGCAGTACTTC. It encodes CAWSKAGLPSYEQYF.

This chain links TRBV18 with TRBJ1-1; 11 bases map to TRBD1. The CDR3 runs to 15 residues. V lost 5 bases and J lost 5; bases outside the gene matches: 7. The germline gives CDR1 KGHSH, CDR2 LQKENI. The CDR3 DNA reads TGTGCCAGCTCATCCGGACAGGGGGCTGAGACTGAAGCTTTCTTT. It yields the protein CASSSGQGAETEAFF.

The genes are TRBV9 and TRBJ1-3; D perhaps matches TRBD1 (6 bases). The V end was cut by 0 bases, the J end by 4 bases, with 20 bases between. Germline CDR1 and CDR2: SGDLS and YYNGEE. The CDR3 consists of 18 residues. The CDR3 is CASSVEVGTPVWGNTIYF. Written as DNA, the CDR3 is TGTGCCAGCAGCGTAGAGGTCGGGACACCCGTTTGGGGAAACACCATATATTTT.

This clone was seen once. The chain couples TRBV10-3 to TRBJ1-1; D ambiguous. The V end lost 2 bases, the J end lost 11 bases, and 9 bases lay between the germline ends. The CDR3 consists of 11 residues. Germline loops: CDR1 ENHRY, CDR2 SYGVKD. CDR3 DNA: TGTGCCATCAGTGAGGGCCAGGACGCTTTCTTT. Translated, it gives CAISEGQDAFF.

V gene TRBV7-3 combines with J gene TRBJ2-7; D not resolved. Germline assignment: CDR1 SGHTA and CDR2 FQGTGA. The CDR3 sequence is 14 residues long. The V gene lost 0 bases and the J gene lost 2 bases, with 8 bases spanning the gap. CDR3 sequence (DNA): TGTGCCAGCAGCTTAACGGCAGGAACCTACGAGCAGTACTTC. This translates into CASSLTAGTYEQYF. Full variable domain (missing parts from reference TRBV7-3 and TRBJ2-7): GAGVSQTPSNKVTEKGKYVELRCDPISGHTALYWYRQSLGQGPEFLIYFQGTGAADDSGLPNDRFFAVRPEGSVSTLKIQRTERGDSAVYLCASSLTAGTYEQYFGPGTRLTVT.

This chain joins TRBV28 and TRBJ2-1; 16 bases line up with TRBD2. Trimming removed 9 bases from V and 4 bases from J; junction bases left unmatched: 6. Germline V lookup: CDR1 MDHEN, CDR2 SYDVKM. The CDR3 has 16 residues. The CDR3 DNA reads TGTGCCAGTGGGACTAGCGGGAGGGGGTGGTACAATGAGCAGTTCTTC. Encoded protein: CASGTSGRGWYNEQFF. Together with reference TRBV28 and TRBJ2-1, the CDR3 gives the full variable domain: DVKVTQSSRYLVKRTGEKVFLECVQDMDHENMFWYRQDPGLGLRLIYFSYDVKMKEKGDIPEGYSVSREKKERFSLILESASTNQTSMYLCASGTSGRGWYNEQFFGPGTRLTVL.

This chain links TRBV7-2 with TRBJ2-7; 8 nucleotides align to TRBD1. The CDR3 contains 14 residues. CDR1 is SGHTA, CDR2 FQGNSA, per germline. V trimming: 1 base; J trimming: 2 bases; junction bases outside the gene matches: 1. CDR3 DNA: TGTGCCAGCAGCTTAGACAGGGGGACCTACGAGCAGTACTTC. Translated, it gives CASSLDRGTYEQYF.

This chain connects TRBV5-1 to TRBJ1-4; D call uncertain. Looked up from germline, CDR1 is SGHRS and CDR2 is YFSETQ. This CDR3 has 15 residues. The germline V and J ends were trimmed by 0 bases and 4 bases, with 10 bases remaining between them. CDR3 loop: CASSLVGSSNEKLFF. The CDR3 DNA reads as TGCGCCAGCAGCTTGGTAGGCTCAAGTAATGAAAAACTGTTTTTT.

The chain links TRBV6-2 or TRBV6-3 to TRBJ2-3, with a tentative D call TRBD2 (5 bases). V was shortened by 3 bases and J by 5 bases, with 9 bases between the two germline ends. This CDR3 contains 13 residues. The germline gives CDR1 MNHEY, CDR2 SVGEGT. The CDR3 DNA follows: TGTGCCAGCAGTTATGAAGCGGAAGATACGCAGTATTTT. This sequence encodes CASSYEAEDTQYF.

The chain recombines TRBV15 with TRBJ1-2; 7 bases line up with TRBD1. CDR3 length equals 16 residues. Unmatched junction bases numbered 18, after V lost 8 bases and J lost 6 bases. Germline values: CDR1 LNHNV, CDR2 YYDKDF (reference sequence). CDR3 sequence reads: CATSIWDATGADGYTF. As DNA, the CDR3 is TGTGCCACCTCCATTTGGGACGCCACAGGGGCGGATGGCTACACCTTC. Based on the CDR3 plus reference TRBV15 and TRBJ1-2, the full variable domain is DAMVIQNPRYQVTQFGKPVTLSCSQTLNHNVMYWYQQKSSQAPKLLFHYYDKDFNNEADTPDNFQSRRPNTSFCFLDIRSPGLGDTAMYLCATSIWDATGADGYTFGSGTRLTVV.

This clone was found a few times. This chain joins TRBV10-3 and TRBJ1-5, with D possibly TRBD1 on 6 matching bases. Trimming stripped 5 bases from V and 12 bases from J, with 20 bases between. Germline CDR1 is ENHRY and CDR2 is SYGVKD. The CDR3 runs 14 residues. The CDR3 nucleotides are TGTGCCATCAGTTCCCAGACGGGACAAAGGGGCCAGCATTTT. Protein product: CAISSQTGQRGQHF.